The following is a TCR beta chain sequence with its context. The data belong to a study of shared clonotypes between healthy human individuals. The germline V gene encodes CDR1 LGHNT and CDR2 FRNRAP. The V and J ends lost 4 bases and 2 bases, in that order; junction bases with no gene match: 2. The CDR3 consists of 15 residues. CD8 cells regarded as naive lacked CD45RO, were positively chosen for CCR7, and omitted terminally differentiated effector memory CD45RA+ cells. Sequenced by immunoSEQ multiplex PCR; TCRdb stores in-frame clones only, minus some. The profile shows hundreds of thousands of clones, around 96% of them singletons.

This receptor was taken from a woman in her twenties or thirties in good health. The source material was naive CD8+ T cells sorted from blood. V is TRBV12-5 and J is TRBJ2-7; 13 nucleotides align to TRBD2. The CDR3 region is CASGSGLAGAYEQYF. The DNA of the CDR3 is TGTGCTAGTGGTTCAGGACTAGCGGGAGCCTACGAGCAGTACTTC.